This T cell receptor beta chain was recovered during a study of response to subunit inactivated influenza vaccine. Regarding the study as a whole: The authors suggested that few new T cells are recruited per seasonal influenza vaccination.

Using its own MiXCR run on the RT-PCR reads, TCRdb lists one record per CDR3 protein. The table shows almost 600,000 distinct CDR3 sequences, with 12% to 15% occurring only once. This clonotype has just a few counts. What it recognizes is unknown. The J segment lost 0 bases and the V segment lost 2 bases, leaving 10 bases of the junction unmatched. Germline V gene sequence: CDR1 SQVTM, CDR2 ANQGSEA. This CDR3 comprises 17 residues. The starting material was PBMCs from blood, obtained 11 to 12 days after vaccination. The gene calls are TRBV29-1 and TRBJ2-1; 7 bases are a match to TRBD1. This TCR derives from a man aged 50 to 60 who received an inactivated influenza vaccine. This CDR3 is CSVEPRDSSYSYNEQFF. CDR3 DNA: TGCAGCGTTGAACCTAGGGACAGTTCATACTCCTACAATGAGCAGTTCTTC.